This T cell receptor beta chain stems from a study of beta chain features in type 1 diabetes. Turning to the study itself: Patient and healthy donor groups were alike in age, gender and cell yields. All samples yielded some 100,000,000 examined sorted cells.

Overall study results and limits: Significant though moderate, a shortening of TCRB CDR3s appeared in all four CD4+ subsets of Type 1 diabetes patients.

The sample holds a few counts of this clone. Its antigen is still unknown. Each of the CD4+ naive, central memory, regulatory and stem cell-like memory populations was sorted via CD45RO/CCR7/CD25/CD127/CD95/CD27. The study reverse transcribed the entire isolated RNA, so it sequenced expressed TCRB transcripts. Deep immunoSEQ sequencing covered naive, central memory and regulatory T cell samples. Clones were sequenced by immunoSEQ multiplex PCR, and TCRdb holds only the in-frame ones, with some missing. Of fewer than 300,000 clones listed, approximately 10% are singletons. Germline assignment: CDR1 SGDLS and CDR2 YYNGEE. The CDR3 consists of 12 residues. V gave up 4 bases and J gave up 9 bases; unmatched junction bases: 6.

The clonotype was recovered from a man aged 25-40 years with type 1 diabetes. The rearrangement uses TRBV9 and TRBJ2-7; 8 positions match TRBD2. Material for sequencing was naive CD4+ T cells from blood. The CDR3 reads CASSPRGGRQYF. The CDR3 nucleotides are TGTGCCAGCAGCCCCCGGGGGGGGAGGCAGTACTTC.